This TCR beta chain was captured by sequencing in a study of beta chain features in type 1 diabetes. All of the isolated RNA was reverse transcribed, so expressed TCRB transcripts were sequenced. Clones were sequenced by immunoSEQ multiplex PCR, and TCRdb holds only the in-frame ones, with some missing. The repertoire consists of hundreds of thousands of clones, with roughly 13% occurring once and the leading ten covering 0.022%. With V trimmed by 4 bases and J by 1 base, 7 bases remained unmatched. The CDR3 totals 17 residues. Germline V gene sequence: CDR1 LNHNV, CDR2 YYDKDF (reference sequence). Notes on the study in general: Shorter TCRB CDR3s, moderately but significantly so, marked every one of the four CD4+ subsets in Type 1 diabetes patients. cDNA-based reads could over-represent cells with high TCR expression. At VDJ recombination sites, type 1 diabetes patients had fewer insertions and more deleted nucleotides. Patients showed naive, central memory and Treg TCRB repertoires that appeared more similar than those of healthy donors.

Concerning this clone: The antigen is not known.

V usage is TRBV15 and J usage is TRBJ2-6, with 7 bases aligning to TRBD2. This clonotype was sampled from a man aged 18 to 29 with type 1 diabetes. The sequencing input was naive CD4+ T cells from blood. This CDR3 is CATSTPGGGSGANVLTF. Written as DNA, the CDR3 is TGTGCCACCAGCACCCCAGGCGGGGGATCTGGGGCCAACGTCCTGACTTTC.